One and the same sample provided the 20 T cell receptor beta chains below, sequenced in a study of shared clonotypes between healthy human individuals. CD45RO negativity and positive selection for CCR7 defined naive CD8 cells, a population that excluded terminally differentiated effector memory CD45RA+ cells. Using immunoSEQ multiplex PCR, the repertoire was profiled, and TCRdb retains in-frame clones only, with some absent. The data show over 2,000,000 clones, around 95% seen once. Specimen: naive CD8+ T cells from PBMCs. The receptors were sampled from a man aged 18 to 30 in good health. Some clones in this sample may be carry-over from other donors' samples.

This rearrangement joins TRBV7-2 to TRBJ2-3, with 9 positions matching TRBD2. CDR1 and CDR2 (germline): SGHTA, FQGNSA. The CDR3 covers 15 residues. The V gene end was trimmed by 5 bases and the J gene end by 6 bases; junction bases not matched to a gene: 9. The CDR3 here is CASSQTGTSWDTQYF. The CDR3, as DNA: TGTGCCAGCAGCCAGACCGGGACTAGCTGGGATACGCAGTATTTT.

The CDR3 nucleotides read TGTGCCAGCTGCCAGGCAGGGGACAACGAGCAGTACTTC. This sequence encodes CASCQAGDNEQYF. The chain recombines TRBV6-5 with TRBJ2-7, with D possibly TRBD1 on 6 matching bases. The CDR3 is 13 residues long. Germline V gene lookup returns CDR1 MNHEY and CDR2 SVGAGI. V was shortened by 8 bases and J by 5 bases, with 16 bases between the two germline ends.

A single count supports this clone. This same CDR3 is encoded by further DNA sequences in the sample. The chain joins TRBV28 to TRBJ2-7; D is uncertain. The CDR3 totals 15 residues. Germline V gene sequence: CDR1 MDHEN, CDR2 SYDVKM. The V end lost 2 bases, the J end lost 2 bases, and 13 bases lay between the germline ends. The CDR3 coding sequence is TGTGCCAGCAGTTTAAGTCGGGCCGGAACCTACGAGCAGTACTTC. It yields the protein CASSLSRAGTYEQYF.

The chain combines TRBV29-1 with TRBJ2-7; TRBD2 matches at 7 bases. J lost 0 bases, V lost 8 bases, and 4 bases had no gene match. The CDR3 spans 12 residues. Germline-derived CDR1 and CDR2 are SQVTM and ANQGSEA. The CDR3 protein is CSTSVNSYEQYF. CDR3 nucleotides: TGCAGCACTAGCGTAAACTCCTACGAGCAGTACTTC.

The CDR3 reads CASRWTGGGNTEAFF. The CDR3 coding sequence is TGTGCCAGCAGGTGGACAGGGGGCGGGAACACTGAAGCTTTCTTT. This sequence joins TRBV6-5 and TRBJ1-1; 11 positions agree with TRBD1. The CDR3 length is 15 residues. From germline, CDR1 is MNHEY and CDR2 SVGAGI. V lost 6 bases to trimming and J lost 1 base; unmatched junction nucleotides: 4.

V is TRBV9 and J is TRBJ1-1; the D is unclear. The CDR3 has 16 residues. CDR1 is SGDLS and CDR2 is YYNGEE in the germline V gene. V lost 3 bases and J lost 0, with 15 bases in between. The CDR3 protein is CASSATEWDLNTEAFF. In DNA, the CDR3 is TGTGCCAGCAGCGCCACGGAGTGGGATTTGAACACTGAAGCTTTCTTT.

This chain uses TRBV7-9 with TRBJ1-3; 10 nucleotides align to TRBD1. CDR3 size: 16 residues. CDR1 is SEHNR, CDR2 FQNEAQ, per germline (reference sequence). V lost 5 bases and J lost 3; bases outside the gene matches: 7. In DNA, the CDR3 is TGTGCCAGCAGCCCGAGTGGGGACAGGGGTGGAAACACCATATATTTT. This encodes CASSPSGDRGGNTIYF.

The chain carries TRBV6-1 and TRBJ1-5, with D maybe TRBD1 (6 bases). Germline V gene sequence: CDR1 MNHNS, CDR2 SASEGT. The V gene lost 2 bases and the J gene lost 0 bases, with 8 bases spanning the gap. The CDR3 runs to 15 residues. CDR3 sequence (DNA): TGTGCCAGCAGTGAAAGGGGGGATAGCAATCAGCCCCAGCATTTT. Its protein product is CASSERGDSNQPQHF.

The chain couples TRBV7-6 to TRBJ2-4; the D is unclear. V lost 1 base and J 8 bases, leaving 18 bases between the germline ends. Germline V gene sequence: CDR1 SGHVS, CDR2 FNYEAQ. This CDR3 spans 16 amino acids. CDR3 DNA sequence: TGTGCCAGCAGCTTAGGCCCAGGTGGGTCGGTGGACATTCAGTACTTC. Protein sequence: CASSLGPGGSVDIQYF.

The chain is built from TRBV7-9 and TRBJ1-2, with 7 bases lining up with TRBD1. Germline V gives CDR1 SEHNR, CDR2 FQNEAQ (reference sequence). The CDR3 has 17 amino acids. The junction had 16 bases not matched to a gene; V was cut back by 5 bases and J by 4 bases. CDR3 amino acids: CASSVNPQRGRGYGYTF. The CDR3 bases are TGTGCCAGCAGCGTCAACCCCCAGAGGGGGCGCGGCTATGGCTACACCTTC.

This chain links TRBV4-2 with TRBJ2-2; 7 nucleotides agree with TRBD2. The CDR3 has 18 amino acids. Germline assignment: CDR1 LGHNA and CDR2 YNFKEQ. V gave up 0 bases and J gave up 7 bases; unmatched junction bases: 14. CDR3 sequence (DNA): TGTGCCAGCAGCCAAGATGGAGTGGCGGGAGAGAGTTTCGGGGAGCTGTTTTTT. Its translation: CASSQDGVAGESFGELFF.

The V call is TRBV28, the J call TRBJ2-2, with TRBD1 matching 8 bases. Unmatched junction bases numbered 6, after V lost 7 bases and J lost 5 bases. The germline gives CDR1 MDHEN, CDR2 SYDVKM. This CDR3 has 14 residues. The DNA for the CDR3 is TGTGCCAGCACCACCACAGGGGGGACCGGGGAGCTGTTTTTT. Its translation is CASTTTGGTGELFF.

The rearrangement joins TRBV4-2 to TRBJ2-7; 8 positions agree with TRBD2. The CDR3 loop spans 15 amino acids. Germline trimming cut 1 base from V and 1 base from J; bases unmatched to any gene: 3. CDR1 and CDR2 (germline): LGHNA, YNFKEQ. CDR3 in DNA: TGTGCCAGCAGCCAAGCGGGAGGGAAATCCTACGAGCAGTACTTC. Residues: CASSQAGGKSYEQYF.

The chain couples TRBV13 to TRBJ1-2; D remains unclear. Between the trimmed V and J ends, which lost 4 bases and 10 bases, there was a span of 19 bases. This CDR3 is 14 amino acids long. In germline, CDR1 is PRHDT, CDR2 FYEKMQ (reference sequence). The CDR3 coding sequence is TGTGCCAGCAGCTCAAGGACCGATAGTAGATACTACACCTTC. Protein sequence: CASSSRTDSRYYTF. Full variable domain (rest looked up from reference TRBV13 and TRBJ1-2): AAGVIQSPRHLIKEKRETATLKCYPIPRHDTVYWYQQGPGQDPQFLISFYEKMQSDKGSIPDRFSAQQFSDYHSELNMSSLELGDSALYFCASSSRTDSRYYTFGSGTRLTVV.

The chain is built from TRBV29-1 and TRBJ1-2; 11 positions agree with TRBD1. Germline V CDR1 and CDR2: SQVTM, ANQGSEA. This CDR3 is 13 amino acids long. V lost 3 bases to trimming and J lost 6 bases; unmatched junction nucleotides: 3. The CDR3 here is CSVEDRGLDGYTF. The CDR3 nucleotides are TGCAGCGTTGAGGACAGGGGGCTCGATGGCTACACCTTC.

The chain couples TRBV6-5 to TRBJ1-5, with 9 bases identical to TRBD1. The CDR3 sequence is 15 residues long. The trim removed 2 bases at V and 1 base at J, leaving 0 bases unmatched. Germline V gene sequence: CDR1 MNHEY, CDR2 SVGAGI. For the CDR3, the DNA is TGTGCCAGCAGTTACGGGACAGGGAGCAATCAGCCCCAGCATTTT. Translated, it gives CASSYGTGSNQPQHF.

The chain joins TRBV2 to TRBJ2-1; D assignment may be TRBD1 or TRBD2 (5 bases each). The CDR3 extends over 13 amino acids. Between the trimmed V and J ends, which lost 4 bases and 8 bases, there was a span of 12 bases. Germline CDR1 is SNHLY and CDR2 is FYNNEI. CDR3 amino acids: CASSAYRGDEQFF. Here the CDR3 DNA reads TGTGCCAGCAGTGCGTATAGGGGAGATGAGCAGTTCTTC.

This clone was picked up one time. The chain links TRBV28 to TRBJ2-7, with 8 nucleotides matching TRBD2. Trimming removed 6 bases from V and 3 bases from J; junction bases left unmatched: 7. The CDR3 length is 14 residues. Germline CDR1 MDHEN, CDR2 SYDVKM. The CDR3 nucleotides are TGTGCCAGCAGGCCGGGACTAGGAAACTACGAGCAGTACTTC. This translates into CASRPGLGNYEQYF.

This chain connects TRBV19 to TRBJ2-7, with 8 bases identical to TRBD1. Losses at the gene ends were 4 bases for V and 0 bases for J; bases not matched to a gene: 11. Germline V lookup: CDR1 LNHDA, CDR2 SQIVND (reference sequence). CDR3 length: 17 residues. As DNA, the CDR3 is TGTGCCAGTAGTACTTCCTGGACAGGGTATGCCTCCTACGAGCAGTACTTC. This gives the protein CASSTSWTGYASYEQYF.

The rearrangement uses TRBV27 and TRBJ2-1; 8 positions agree with TRBD2. The germline V gene has CDR1 MNHEY and CDR2 SMNVEV (reference sequence). This CDR3 is built from 18 residues. The junction had 19 bases not matched to a gene; V was cut back by 5 bases and J by 7 bases. The CDR3 spells CASSLPSQSGRLVNEQFF. As DNA, the CDR3 is TGTGCCAGCAGTCTCCCGTCCCAAAGCGGGAGATTGGTTAATGAGCAGTTCTTC.